This T cell receptor (beta chain) was found in a study of shared T cell receptors in the human thymus. This CDR3 comprises 13 residues. V was trimmed by 4 bases and J by 6 bases, leaving 16 bases between them. The V gene's germline CDR1 is SQVTM and CDR2 ANQGSEA. The method was immunoSEQ multiplex PCR; TCRdb's version includes in-frame clones alone and lacks a portion of them. This table has hundreds of thousands of clones, approximately 95% appearing once. The chain recombines TRBV29-1 with TRBJ2-7; the D gene could be TRBD1 or TRBD2 (6 bases each). The receptor's source is a human donor. Sample: thymocytes. CDR3 sequence: CSVGLGGQGEQYF. The CDR3 DNA follows: TGCAGCGTTGGGTTGGGGGGCCAAGGCGAGCAGTACTTC.